The next 15 T cell receptor beta chains were all read from a single sample in a study of shared clonotypes between healthy human individuals (dated by TCRdb to 2020 to 2021). The library was produced with the immunoSEQ multiplex PCR assay. Here the immuneACCESS table is served through TCRdb, limited to in-frame sequences with V and J called. Missing clones are a known gap in these copies; in checked studies unresolved V genes cover under half, and the rest lacks a known reason. This sample gives about 1.5 million clones in total; around 97% of them show up just once. The ten largest account for over 1% of the sample. Source material: naive CD4+ T cells sorted from blood. The cell subset or site label, as the study defines it: CD45RA+ positively selected. The receptors stem from a man aged 25-45 years in good health.

This chain links TRBV28 with TRBJ1-2; D is undetermined. CDR1 and CDR2 (germline): MDHEN, SYDVKM. The V end lost 1 base, the J end lost 4 bases, and 4 bases lay between the germline ends. The CDR3 sequence is 12 residues long. The CDR3 here is CASSLLSYGYTF. DNA for the CDR3: TGTGCCAGCAGTTTATTGAGCTATGGCTACACCTTC.

V is TRBV10-3 and J is TRBJ2-3, with D uncertain. CDR1 and CDR2 from the germline V gene are ENHRY and SYGVKD. The length of the CDR3 is 13 residues. Trimming pared 10 bases from V and 2 bases from J, leaving 13 bases between. CDR3 region: CASHSTPTDTQYF. DNA for the CDR3: TGTGCCAGCCATTCGACCCCCACAGATACGCAGTATTTT.

The V and J genes are TRBV28 and TRBJ1-5; D not certain. Between the trimmed V and J ends, which lost 7 bases and 7 bases, there was a span of 17 bases. The CDR3 totals 14 residues. From germline, CDR1 is MDHEN and CDR2 SYDVKM. The CDR3 region has the DNA TGTGCCAGCACTTCTAATGAGGGCTACCAGCCCCAGCATTTT. Its translation: CASTSNEGYQPQHF.

V is TRBV5-4 and J is TRBJ2-6, with TRBD2 matching 9 bases. The germline gives CDR1 SGHNT, CDR2 YYREEE (reference sequence). The CDR3 totals 19 residues. J lost 4 bases, V lost 4 bases, and 15 bases had no gene match. The CDR3 loop is CASSPQSSGIFPGANVLTF. CDR3 sequence (DNA): TGTGCCAGCAGCCCTCAATCTAGCGGGATCTTCCCCGGGGCCAACGTCCTGACTTTC.

The chain uses TRBV27 and TRBJ2-7; tentative D call: TRBD2 (5 bases). Trimming took 0 bases from V and 0 from J, leaving 12 bases between them. Germline-derived CDR1 and CDR2 are MNHEY and SMNVEV (reference sequence). The CDR3 totals 16 residues. CDR3 in DNA: TGTGCCAGCAGTTTATCGGGTAGAGGGAACTCCTACGAGCAGTACTTC. Translating gives CASSLSGRGNSYEQYF.

The V gene is TRBV27, the J gene TRBJ2-5; 8 bases agree with TRBD2. The junction had 7 bases not matched to a gene; V was cut back by 5 bases and J by 8 bases. The germline V gene encodes CDR1 MNHEY and CDR2 SMNVEV (reference sequence). CDR3 length: 13 residues. The CDR3 sequence: CASSTGTRSTQYF. The CDR3 DNA reads TGTGCCAGCAGTACCGGGACTAGATCTACCCAGTACTTC.

The genes are TRBV19 and TRBJ2-7, with a weak D call TRBD1 (6 bases). The germline V gene encodes CDR1 LNHDA and CDR2 SQIVND (reference sequence). This CDR3 has 15 residues. Trimming took off 5 bases at V and 6 bases at J, with 20 bases between the two ends. CDR3 in DNA: TGTGCCAGTAGTCCCCGCCGACAGGCCGGCCCCGAGCAGTACTTC. As protein: CASSPRRQAGPEQYF. Complete variable domain (other parts from reference TRBV19 and TRBJ2-7): DGGITQSPKYLFRKEGQNVTLSCEQNLNHDAMYWYRQDPGQGLRLIYYSQIVNDFQKGDIAEGYSVSREKKESFPLTVTSAQKNPTAFYLCASSPRRQAGPEQYFGPGTRLTVT.

This clone showed up just once. The chain is built from TRBV9 and TRBJ2-7, with TRBD1 matching over 9 bases. With 1 base clipped from V and 1 base from J, the junction kept 3 bases outside the gene matches. The CDR3 loop spans 15 amino acids. CDR1 is SGDLS and CDR2 is YYNGEE in the germline V gene. The CDR3 spells CASSVQGTGSYEQYF. Written as DNA, the CDR3 is TGTGCCAGCAGCGTACAAGGGACAGGGTCCTACGAGCAGTACTTC.

For this clone: Other DNA sequences in this sample translate to the same CDR3. The chain couples TRBV6-1 to TRBJ2-7; no firm D call. V dropped 1 base and J dropped 0 bases, with 10 bases sitting between them. The CDR3 consists of 15 residues. CDR1 and CDR2 from the germline V gene are MNHNS and SASEGT. The chain's CDR3 is CASSEGRLSSYEQYF. CDR3 sequence (DNA): TGTGCCAGCAGTGAAGGACGGCTGAGCTCCTACGAGCAGTACTTC.

V is TRBV18 and J is TRBJ2-2; D is possibly TRBD2 (6 bases). Germline CDR1 reads KGHSH; CDR2 reads LQKENI. The CDR3 spans 13 residues. V dropped 4 bases and J dropped 5 bases, with 8 bases sitting between them. The CDR3 nucleotides read TGTGCCAGCTCACTAAGCGGGACCGGGGAGCTGTTTTTT. Protein sequence: CASSLSGTGELFF.

V and J are TRBV6-5 and TRBJ2-3; D could derive from TRBD1 or TRBD2 (5 bases each). This CDR3 contains 12 residues. The germline gives CDR1 MNHEY, CDR2 SVGAGI. V lost 9 bases and J lost 1, with 8 bases in between. This CDR3 is CASRGGTDTQYF. As DNA, the CDR3 is TGTGCCAGTCGGGGCGGCACAGATACGCAGTATTTT.

J is TRBJ2-7 and V is TRBV6-1; D unclear. This CDR3 spans 14 amino acids. From germline, CDR1 is MNHNS and CDR2 SASEGT. V lost 2 bases, J lost 0 bases, and 8 bases lay in between. The CDR3 sequence is CASSELQSSYEQYF. The CDR3 nucleotides are TGTGCCAGCAGTGAATTACAGAGCTCCTACGAGCAGTACTTC.

The chain joins TRBV7-2 to TRBJ1-2, with TRBD1 matching over 7 bases. This CDR3 is 14 amino acids long. Germline-derived CDR1 and CDR2 are SGHTA and FQGNSA. V shed 5 bases, J shed 7 bases, and the junction held 10 bases outside the gene matches. In DNA form, the CDR3 reads TGTGCCAGCAGCGAAACAGGGGTCGGTGCTGGCTACACCTTC. Its translation is CASSETGVGAGYTF.

This clone has just one count. The V and J genes are TRBV4-1 and TRBJ1-2; 8 bases agree with TRBD1. Germline V gene lookup returns CDR1 MGHRA and CDR2 YSYEKL. Trimming took 5 bases from V and 1 from J; bases not matched to a gene: 6. This CDR3 has 15 residues. CDR3 protein: CASSVGQDINYGYTF. The CDR3 DNA reads TGCGCCAGCAGCGTGGGACAGGATATTAACTATGGCTACACCTTC.

The chain is built from TRBV10-2 and TRBJ2-1; 11 bases map to TRBD2. Germline values: CDR1 WSHSY, CDR2 SAAADI. CDR3 length: 16 residues. Unmatched junction bases numbered 10, after V lost 6 bases and J lost 6 bases. CDR3 amino acids: CASRGIAGGYSNEQFF. CDR3 sequence (DNA): TGCGCCAGCAGGGGAATAGCGGGAGGGTACAGCAATGAGCAGTTCTTC.